One and the same sample provided the 10 T cell receptor beta chains below, sequenced in a study of CD8 T cells in Susac syndrome. Reverse transcription of about 0.5 to 1 ug RNA was carried out with random hexamers. TCRdb called the immunoSEQ multiplex PCR reads again in MiXCR, with one record for every CDR3 protein. The data hold roughly 86,000 distinct CDR3 sequences, with 90% to 97% observed a single time. The sequenced material came from CD8+ T cells from PBMCs. The origin of the receptors is a human donor with Susac syndrome.

The chain links TRBV20-1 to TRBJ2-7; 11 bases agree with TRBD2. V lost 6 bases to trimming and J lost 2 bases; unmatched junction nucleotides: 6. CDR3 length: 14 amino acids. Per the germline V gene, CDR1 is DFQATT and CDR2 is SNEGSKA (reference sequence). CDR3 loop: CSASLLAGAYEQYF. The CDR3 nucleotides are TGCAGTGCCTCCTTACTAGCGGGGGCCTACGAGCAGTACTTC.

The chain is built from TRBV7-3 and TRBJ1-1; TRBD1 matches at 7 bases. CDR3 length: 14 amino acids. Germline CDR1 SGHTA, CDR2 FQGTGA. The junction had 2 bases not matched to a gene; V was cut back by 3 bases and J by 1 base. CDR3 bases: TGTGCCAGCAGCTTGGGACAGACGAACACTGAAGCTTTCTTT. The encoded protein is CASSLGQTNTEAFF.

This clonotype was seen only once. The V and J genes are TRBV3-1 and TRBJ2-7; no reliable D call. Germline CDR1 reads LGHDT; CDR2 reads YNNKEL (reference sequence). This CDR3 is 15 amino acids long. The ends were cut back, 2 bases at V and 2 bases at J, with 13 bases in the middle. CDR3 in DNA: TGTGCCAGCAGCCAATACGACGGTCCCGCCTACGAGCAGTACTTC. This translates into CASSQYDGPAYEQYF.

CDR3 protein: CASSLGWYEQYF. CDR3 bases: TGTGCCAGCAGTTTGGGTTGGTACGAGCAGTACTTC. The rearrangement links TRBV28 to TRBJ2-7; D gene ambiguous. CDR3 length: 12 amino acids. The germline V gene encodes CDR1 MDHEN and CDR2 SYDVKM. V dropped 3 bases and J dropped 4 bases, with 7 bases sitting between them. Based on the CDR3 plus reference TRBV28 and TRBJ2-7, the full variable domain is DVKVTQSSRYLVKRTGEKVFLECVQDMDHENMFWYRQDPGLGLRLIYFSYDVKMKEKGDIPEGYSVSREKKERFSLILESASTNQTSMYLCASSLGWYEQYFGPGTRLTVT.

The chain joins TRBV14 to TRBJ1-2; TRBD1 matches 9 bases. After removal of 5 bases from V and 3 bases from J, the junction contained 7 bases not matched to a gene. CDR3 size: 15 residues. Germline V gives CDR1 SGHDN, CDR2 FVKESK. Here the CDR3 DNA reads TGTGCCAGCAGCGGTGACAGGGGGTACGACTATGGCTACACCTTC. This sequence encodes CASSGDRGYDYGYTF.

This chain links TRBV6-5 with TRBJ1-2; D might be TRBD1 (6 bases). The V gene lost 5 bases and the J gene lost 7 bases, with 11 bases spanning the gap. This CDR3 is built from 12 residues. Per germline, CDR1 MNHEY and CDR2 SVGAGI. For the CDR3, the DNA is TGTGCCAGCAGTGACAGGATTCGTGGCTACACCTTC. This translates into CASSDRIRGYTF.

In DNA form, the CDR3 reads TGCAGTGCTAGAGGAGGACAGGGGGCTTTTAAGCAGTATTTT. It yields the protein CSARGGQGAFKQYF. The chain combines TRBV20-1 with TRBJ2-3; TRBD1 aligns across 11 bases. The CDR3 runs 14 residues. V lost 1 base and J lost 11; bases outside the gene matches: 8. Germline V CDR1 and CDR2: DFQATT, SNEGSKA (reference sequence).

The chain is built from TRBV14 and TRBJ1-6; no clear D. The V gene lost 5 bases and the J gene lost 6 bases, with 11 bases spanning the gap. Germline V gene sequence: CDR1 SGHDN, CDR2 FVKESK. The CDR3 runs 14 residues. This CDR3 reads CASSSLQANSPLHF. Here the CDR3 DNA reads TGTGCCAGCAGCAGTTTGCAAGCTAATTCACCCCTCCACTTT.

Comments on this clonotype: Germline is not matched at one junction end, which may reflect a read error. The gene calls are TRBV11-2 and TRBJ2-5; 8 bases are shared with TRBD2. Germline CDR1 SGHAT, CDR2 FQNNGV. The CDR3 is 13 residues long. The CDR3 protein is CATSGGNQETQYF. CDR3 nucleotides: TGTGCCACCAGCGGGGGAAATCAAGAGACCCAGTACTTC.

The CDR3 nucleotides read TGTGCCTGGAGGGGGGACAGGGGGGCAGCCTACGAGCAGTACTTC. It codes for CAWRGDRGAAYEQYF. This chain connects TRBV30 to TRBJ2-7, with 11 bases that match TRBD1. Germline trimming cut 3 bases from V and 2 bases from J; bases unmatched to any gene: 6. There are 15 residues in the CDR3. Germline V gene sequence: CDR1 GTSNPN, CDR2 SVGIG (reference sequence).